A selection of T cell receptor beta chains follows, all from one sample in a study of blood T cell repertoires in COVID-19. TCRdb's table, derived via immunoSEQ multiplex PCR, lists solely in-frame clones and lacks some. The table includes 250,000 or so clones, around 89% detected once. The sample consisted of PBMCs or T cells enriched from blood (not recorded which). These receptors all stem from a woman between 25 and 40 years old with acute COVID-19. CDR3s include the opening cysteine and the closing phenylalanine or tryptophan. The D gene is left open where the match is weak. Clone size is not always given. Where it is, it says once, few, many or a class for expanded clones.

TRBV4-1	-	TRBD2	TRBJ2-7	TGCGCCAGCAGCCAAGATCTGGCGGGAGGGGTGTACTTC	CASSQDLAGGVYF
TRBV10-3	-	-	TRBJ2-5	TGTGCCATCAGTGTTGGTCCGGGACTTCAAGAGACCCAGTACTTC	CAISVGPGLQETQYF
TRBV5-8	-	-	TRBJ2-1	TGTGCCAGCACCCCCCCCGACTTAACTAGTCGGCAGTTCTTC	CASTPPDLTSRQFF
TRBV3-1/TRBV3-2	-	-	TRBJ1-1	TGTGCCAGCAGCCGTAGGAACACTGAAGCTTTCTTT	CASSRRNTEAFF
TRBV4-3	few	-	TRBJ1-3	TGCGCCAGCAGCCAAGGGGCCAATACCCCCTCTGGAAACACCATATATTTT	CASSQGANTPSGNTIYF
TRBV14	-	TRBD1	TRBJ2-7	TGTGCCAGCAGCCACCGGGACAGAACTTACGAGCAGTACTTC	CASSHRDRTYEQYF
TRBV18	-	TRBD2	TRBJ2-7	TGTGCCAGCTCACCGACCGGGACTAGCGGATACGAGCAGTACTTC	CASSPTGTSGYEQYF
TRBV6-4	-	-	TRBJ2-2	TGTGCCAGCAGCGTCGGGGGAGACACCGGGGAGCTGTTTTTT	CASSVGGDTGELFF
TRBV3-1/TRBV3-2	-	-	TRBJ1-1	TGTGCCAGCAGCCCGCCGGGGAACACTGAAGCTTTCTTT	CASSPPGNTEAFF
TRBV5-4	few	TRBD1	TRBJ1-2	TGTGCCAGCACCCCCGGGACAGCTAACTATGGCTACACCTTC	CASTPGTANYGYTF
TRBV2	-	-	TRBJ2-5	TGTGCCAGCAGGCGGGGTTTGATTGCTGGGCGGGAGACCCAGTACTTC	CASRRGLIAGRETQYF
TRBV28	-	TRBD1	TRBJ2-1	TGTGCCAGCAGTTTATTCGGACAGGGGGCTTTGAATGAGCAGTTCTTC	CASSLFGQGALNEQFF
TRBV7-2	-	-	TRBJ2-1	TGTGCCAGCAGCTTAGAACTAGGAGAGCAGTTCTTC	CASSLELGEQFF
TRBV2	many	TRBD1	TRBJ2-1	TGTGCCAGCAGCGTGGGACAGGGGTATGAGCAGTTCTTC	CASSVGQGYEQFF
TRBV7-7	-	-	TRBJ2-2	TGTGCCAGCAGCTGGGGGGGCCCCAACACCGGGGAGCTGTTTTTT	CASSWGGPNTGELFF
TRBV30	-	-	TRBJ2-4	TGTGCCTGGAACGGGGGGCTCGGGGACATTCAGTACTTC	CAWNGGLGDIQYF
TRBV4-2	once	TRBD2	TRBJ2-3	TGTGCCAGCAGCCAAGAAGGGAGACTAGCGGGAGGACCAGATACGCAGTATTTT	CASSQEGRLAGGPDTQYF
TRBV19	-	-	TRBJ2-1	TGTGCCAGTAGCCCCTGGGGGGGGCTCTCCTACAATGAGCAGTTCTTC	CASSPWGGLSYNEQFF
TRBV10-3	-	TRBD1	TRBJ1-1	TGTGCCATCAGTGAGTCCGGGACAGGGGGCACTGAAGCTTTCTTT	CAISESGTGGTEAFF